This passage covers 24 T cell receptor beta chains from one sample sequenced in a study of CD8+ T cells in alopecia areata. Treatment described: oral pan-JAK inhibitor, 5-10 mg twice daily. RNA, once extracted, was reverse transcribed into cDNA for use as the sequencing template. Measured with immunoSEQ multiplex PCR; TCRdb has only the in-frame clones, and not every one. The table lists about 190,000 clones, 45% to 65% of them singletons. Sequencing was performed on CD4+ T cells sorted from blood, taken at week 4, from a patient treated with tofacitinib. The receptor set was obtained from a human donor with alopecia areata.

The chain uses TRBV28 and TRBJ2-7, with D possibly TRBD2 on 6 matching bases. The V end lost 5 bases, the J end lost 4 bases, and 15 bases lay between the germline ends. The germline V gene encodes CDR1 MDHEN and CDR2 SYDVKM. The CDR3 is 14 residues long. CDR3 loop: CASSVASGRYEQYF. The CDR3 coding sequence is TGTGCCAGCAGTGTAGCCTCAGGGAGGTACGAGCAGTACTTC. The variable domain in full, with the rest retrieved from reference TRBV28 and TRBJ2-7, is DVKVTQSSRYLVKRTGEKVFLECVQDMDHENMFWYRQDPGLGLRLIYFSYDVKMKEKGDIPEGYSVSREKKERFSLILESASTNQTSMYLCASSVASGRYEQYFGPGTRLTVT.

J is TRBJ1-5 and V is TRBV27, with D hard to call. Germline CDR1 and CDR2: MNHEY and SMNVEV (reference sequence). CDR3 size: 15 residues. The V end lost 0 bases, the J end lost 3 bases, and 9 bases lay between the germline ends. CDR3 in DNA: TGTGCCAGCAGTTTATCGTGGCCAGACAATCAGCCCCAGCATTTT. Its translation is CASSLSWPDNQPQHF.

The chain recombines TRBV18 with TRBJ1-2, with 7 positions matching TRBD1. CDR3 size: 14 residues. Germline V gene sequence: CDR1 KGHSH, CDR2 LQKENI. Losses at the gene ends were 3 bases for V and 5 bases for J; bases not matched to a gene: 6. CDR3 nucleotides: TGTGCCAGCTCACCGGACAGGCCACTGTATGGCTACACCTTC. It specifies CASSPDRPLYGYTF.

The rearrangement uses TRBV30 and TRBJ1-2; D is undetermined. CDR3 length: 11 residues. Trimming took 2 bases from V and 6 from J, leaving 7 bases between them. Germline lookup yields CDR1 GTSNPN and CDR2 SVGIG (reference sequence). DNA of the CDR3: TGTGCCTGGAGTCGCGACCATGGCTACACCTTC. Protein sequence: CAWSRDHGYTF.

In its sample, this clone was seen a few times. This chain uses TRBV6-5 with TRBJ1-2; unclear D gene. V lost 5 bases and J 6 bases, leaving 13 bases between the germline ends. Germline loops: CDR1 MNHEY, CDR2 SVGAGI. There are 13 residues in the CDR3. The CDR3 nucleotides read TGTGCCAGCAGTGAAGGAACCCCGGATGGCTACACCTTC. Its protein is CASSEGTPDGYTF.

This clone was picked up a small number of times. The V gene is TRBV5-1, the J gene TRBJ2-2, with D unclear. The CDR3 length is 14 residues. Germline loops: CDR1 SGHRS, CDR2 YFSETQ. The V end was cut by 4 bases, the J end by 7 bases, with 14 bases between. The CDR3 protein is CASSPALLGGELFF. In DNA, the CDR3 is TGCGCCAGCAGCCCGGCGCTCCTTGGCGGGGAGCTGTTTTTT.

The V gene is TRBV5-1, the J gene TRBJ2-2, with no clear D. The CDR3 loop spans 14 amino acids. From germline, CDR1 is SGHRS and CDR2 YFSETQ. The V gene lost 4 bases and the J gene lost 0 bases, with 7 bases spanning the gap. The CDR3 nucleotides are TGCGCCAGCAGCGTATACACGAACACCGGGGAGCTGTTTTTT. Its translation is CASSVYTNTGELFF.

The CDR3 is CASSSQRPGGAFSYEQYF. The CDR3 bases are TGTGCCAGCAGCTCACAGCGGCCAGGGGGCGCTTTTAGTTACGAGCAGTACTTC. V and J are TRBV7-2 and TRBJ2-7; TRBD1 matches 8 bases. Germline V gives CDR1 SGHTA, CDR2 FQGNSA. Germline trimming cut 4 bases from V and 4 bases from J; bases unmatched to any gene: 18. The CDR3 runs to 18 residues.

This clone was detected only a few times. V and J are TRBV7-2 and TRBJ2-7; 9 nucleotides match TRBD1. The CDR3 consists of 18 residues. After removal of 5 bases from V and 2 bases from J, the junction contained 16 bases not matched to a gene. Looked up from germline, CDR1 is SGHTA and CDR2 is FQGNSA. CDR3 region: CASSDRGWRDRPTYEQYF. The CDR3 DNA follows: TGTGCCAGCAGCGACAGGGGGTGGCGGGACCGACCTACCTACGAGCAGTACTTC.

This CDR3 reads CAWTYGGSTDTQYF. The CDR3, as DNA: TGTGCCTGGACCTACGGAGGGAGCACAGATACGCAGTATTTT. This chain connects TRBV30 to TRBJ2-3, with D perhaps matching TRBD2 (6 bases). Germline assignment: CDR1 GTSNPN and CDR2 SVGIG (reference sequence). The CDR3 spans 14 residues. The V gene lost 4 bases and the J gene lost 0 bases, with 11 bases spanning the gap.

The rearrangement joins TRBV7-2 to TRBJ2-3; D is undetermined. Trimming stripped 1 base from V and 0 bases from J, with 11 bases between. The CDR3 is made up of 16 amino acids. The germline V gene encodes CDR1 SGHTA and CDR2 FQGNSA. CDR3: CASSLEGYRSTDTQYF. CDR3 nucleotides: TGTGCCAGCAGCTTAGAAGGGTATCGCAGCACAGATACGCAGTATTTT. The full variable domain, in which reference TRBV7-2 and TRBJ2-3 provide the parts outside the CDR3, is GAGVSQSPSNKVTEKGKDVELRCDPISGHTALYWYRQSLGQGLEFLIYFQGNSAPDKSGLPSDRFSAERTGGSVSTLTIQRTQQEDSAVYLCASSLEGYRSTDTQYFGPGTRLTVL.

The CDR3 DNA follows: TGTGCCAGCAGCCAAGATGAAGGACCCCGGCAGAGGCTGTTTTTT. This codes for CASSQDEGPRQRLFF. The chain uses TRBV4-2 and TRBJ1-4, with D unresolved. The germline CDR1 and CDR2 sequences are LGHNA and YNFKEQ. Trimming removed 0 bases at V and 14 bases at J, with 19 bases between. The CDR3 sequence is 15 residues long.

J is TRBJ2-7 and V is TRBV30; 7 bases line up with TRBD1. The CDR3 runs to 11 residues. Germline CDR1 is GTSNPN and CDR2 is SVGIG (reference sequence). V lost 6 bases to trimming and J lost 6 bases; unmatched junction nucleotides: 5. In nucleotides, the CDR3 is TGTGCCTGCCTAACAGGGGTCGAGCAGTACTTC. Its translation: CACLTGVEQYF. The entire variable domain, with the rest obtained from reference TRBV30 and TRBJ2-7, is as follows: SQTIHQWPATLVQPVGSPLSLECTVEGTSNPNLYWYRQAAGRGLQLLFYSVGIGQISSEVPQNLSASRPQDRQFILSSKKLLLSDSGFYLCACLTGVEQYFGPGTRLTVT.

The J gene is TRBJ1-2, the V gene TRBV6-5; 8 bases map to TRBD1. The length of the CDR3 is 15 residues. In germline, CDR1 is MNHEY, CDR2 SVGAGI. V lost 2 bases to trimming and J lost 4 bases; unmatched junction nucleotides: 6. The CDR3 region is CASSYQTGAGYGYTF. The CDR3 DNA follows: TGTGCCAGCAGTTACCAGACAGGGGCTGGCTATGGCTACACCTTC.

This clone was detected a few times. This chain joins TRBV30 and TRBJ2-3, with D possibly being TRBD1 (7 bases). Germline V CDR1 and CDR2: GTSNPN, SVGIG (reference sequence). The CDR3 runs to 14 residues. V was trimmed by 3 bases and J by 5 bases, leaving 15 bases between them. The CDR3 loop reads CAWSSGGIGDTQYF. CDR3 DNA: TGTGCCTGGAGCTCAGGGGGGATTGGAGATACGCAGTATTTT.

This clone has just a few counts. The CDR3 reads CASKGQAGELFF. In DNA, the CDR3 is TGTGCCAGCAAGGGGCAGGCCGGGGAGCTGTTTTTT. The chain combines TRBV6-6 with TRBJ2-2; D possibly corresponds to TRBD1 (5 bases). The germline V and J ends were trimmed by 7 bases and 6 bases, with 9 bases remaining between them. The CDR3 is 12 amino acids. Germline CDR1 reads MNHNY; CDR2 reads SVGAGI (reference sequence).

CDR3 bases: TGTGCCAGCAGTGAAAGACGGTCGCTGAATCAGCCCCAGCATTTT. This gives the protein CASSERRSLNQPQHF. The chain combines TRBV2 with TRBJ1-5, with D uncertain. CDR1 is SNHLY and CDR2 is FYNNEI in the germline V gene. CDR3 length: 15 amino acids. V was trimmed by 2 bases and J by 4 bases, leaving 12 bases between them.

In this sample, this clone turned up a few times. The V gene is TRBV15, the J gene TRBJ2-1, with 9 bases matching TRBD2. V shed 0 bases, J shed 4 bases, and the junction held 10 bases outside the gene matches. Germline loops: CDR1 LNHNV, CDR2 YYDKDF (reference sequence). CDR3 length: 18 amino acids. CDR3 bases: TGTGCCACCAGCAGAGATCCGAGTAGCGGGAGAAAATACAATGAGCAGTTCTTC. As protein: CATSRDPSSGRKYNEQFF.

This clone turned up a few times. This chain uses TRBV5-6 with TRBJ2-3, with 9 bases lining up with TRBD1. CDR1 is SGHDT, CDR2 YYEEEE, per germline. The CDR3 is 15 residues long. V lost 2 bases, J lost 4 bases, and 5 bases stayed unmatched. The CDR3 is CASSFEDRGADTQYF. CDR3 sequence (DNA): TGTGCCAGCAGCTTTGAAGACAGGGGGGCAGATACGCAGTATTTT.

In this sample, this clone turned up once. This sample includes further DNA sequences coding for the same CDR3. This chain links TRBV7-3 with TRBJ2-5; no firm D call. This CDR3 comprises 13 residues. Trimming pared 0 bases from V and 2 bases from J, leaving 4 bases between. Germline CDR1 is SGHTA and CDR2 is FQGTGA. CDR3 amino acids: CASSLTRQETQYF. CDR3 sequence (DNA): TGTGCCAGCAGCTTAACACGACAAGAGACCCAGTACTTC.

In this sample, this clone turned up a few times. CDR3 in amino acids: CATSRESGPRADTQYF. CDR3 in DNA: TGTGCCACCAGCAGAGAATCGGGACCAAGGGCAGATACGCAGTATTTT. V usage is TRBV15 and J usage is TRBJ2-3; D tentatively fits TRBD1 or TRBD2 (5 bases each). The germline CDR1 and CDR2 sequences are LNHNV and YYDKDF (reference sequence). Trimming stripped 0 bases from V and 4 bases from J, with 14 bases between. This CDR3 contains 16 residues.

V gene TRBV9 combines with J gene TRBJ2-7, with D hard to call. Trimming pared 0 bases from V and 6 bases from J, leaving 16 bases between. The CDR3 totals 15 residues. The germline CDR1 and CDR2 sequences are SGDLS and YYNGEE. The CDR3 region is CASSVDVYLLGEQYF. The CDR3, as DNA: TGTGCCAGCAGCGTAGACGTTTACCTCTTAGGCGAGCAGTACTTC.

This chain's CDR3 is CASSSSGANTGELFF. The CDR3 DNA follows: TGTGCCAGCAGCTCCAGCGGGGCGAACACCGGGGAGCTGTTTTTT. J is TRBJ2-2 and V is TRBV7-9; TRBD2 matches at 7 bases. Trimming removed 4 bases from V and 0 bases from J; junction bases left unmatched: 2. Germline V gene sequence: CDR1 SEHNR, CDR2 FQNEAQ (reference sequence). This CDR3 is 15 amino acids long. Filled out from reference TRBV7-9 and TRBJ2-2, the complete variable domain reads DTGVSQNPRHKITKRGQNVTFRCDPISEHNRLYWYRQTLGQGPEFLTYFQNEAQLEKSRLLSDRFSAERPKGSFSTLEIQRTEQGDSAMYLCASSSSGANTGELFFGEGSRLTVL.

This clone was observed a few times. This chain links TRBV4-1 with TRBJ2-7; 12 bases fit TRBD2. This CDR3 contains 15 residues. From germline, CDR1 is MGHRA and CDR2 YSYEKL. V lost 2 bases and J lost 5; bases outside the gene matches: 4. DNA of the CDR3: TGCGCCAGCAGCCAAAGACTAGCGGGAGTCCACGAGCAGTACTTC. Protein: CASSQRLAGVHEQYF.